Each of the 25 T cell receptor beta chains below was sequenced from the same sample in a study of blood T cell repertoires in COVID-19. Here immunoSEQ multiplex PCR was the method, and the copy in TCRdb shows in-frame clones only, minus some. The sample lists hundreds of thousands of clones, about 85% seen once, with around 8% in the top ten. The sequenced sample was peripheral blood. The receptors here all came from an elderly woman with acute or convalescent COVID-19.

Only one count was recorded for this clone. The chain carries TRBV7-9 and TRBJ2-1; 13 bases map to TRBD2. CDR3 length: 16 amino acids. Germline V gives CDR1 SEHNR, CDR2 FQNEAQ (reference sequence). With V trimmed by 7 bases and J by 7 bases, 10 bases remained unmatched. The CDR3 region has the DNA TGTGCCAGCATCCCCGTAGGACTAGCGGGGGTTAATGAGCAGTTCTTC. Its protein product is CASIPVGLAGVNEQFF.

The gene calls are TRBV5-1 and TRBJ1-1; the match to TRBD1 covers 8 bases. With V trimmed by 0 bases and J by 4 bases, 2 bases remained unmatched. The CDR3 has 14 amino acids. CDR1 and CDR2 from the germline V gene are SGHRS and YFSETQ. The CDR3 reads CASSLGQGTTEAFF. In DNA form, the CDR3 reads TGCGCCAGCAGCTTGGGACAGGGGACCACTGAAGCTTTCTTT.

The CDR3 sequence is CASSVVGGAQYF. The CDR3 DNA reads TGTGCCAGCAGCGTAGTCGGGGGGGCCCAGTACTTC. The rearrangement links TRBV9 to TRBJ2-5; 8 bases map to TRBD2. J was trimmed by 9 bases and V by 0 bases; bases with no gene match: 1. This CDR3 is 12 amino acids long. CDR1 is SGDLS, CDR2 YYNGEE, per germline.

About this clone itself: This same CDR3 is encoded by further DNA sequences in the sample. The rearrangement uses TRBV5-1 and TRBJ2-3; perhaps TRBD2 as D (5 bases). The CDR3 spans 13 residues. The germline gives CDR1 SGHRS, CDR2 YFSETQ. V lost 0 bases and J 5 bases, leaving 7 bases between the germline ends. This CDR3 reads CASSLAGEDTQYF. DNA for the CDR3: TGCGCCAGCAGCTTGGCCGGGGAAGATACGCAGTATTTT.

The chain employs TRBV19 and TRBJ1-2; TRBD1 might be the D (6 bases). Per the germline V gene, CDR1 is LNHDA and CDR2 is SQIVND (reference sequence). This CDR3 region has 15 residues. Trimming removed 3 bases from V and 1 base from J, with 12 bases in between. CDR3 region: CASSIRQAHNYGYTF. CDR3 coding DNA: TGTGCCAGTAGTATTCGACAGGCCCATAACTATGGCTACACCTTC.

The CDR3 DNA reads as TGTGCCAGCAGCTTTGGGGTGACTAGCGGGGGGGCCGGTGAGACCCAGTACTTC. Translating it yields CASSFGVTSGGAGETQYF. The J gene is TRBJ2-5, the V gene TRBV7-2; 14 positions match TRBD2. This CDR3 spans 18 amino acids. V was pared by 3 bases and J by 5 bases, with 11 bases of the junction left unmatched. Germline lookup yields CDR1 SGHTA and CDR2 FQGNSA. The full variable domain, in which reference TRBV7-2 and TRBJ2-5 provide the parts outside the CDR3, is GAGVSQSPSNKVTEKGKDVELRCDPISGHTALYWYRQSLGQGLEFLIYFQGNSAPDKSGLPSDRFSAERTGGSVSTLTIQRTQQEDSAVYLCASSFGVTSGGAGETQYFGPGTRLLVL.

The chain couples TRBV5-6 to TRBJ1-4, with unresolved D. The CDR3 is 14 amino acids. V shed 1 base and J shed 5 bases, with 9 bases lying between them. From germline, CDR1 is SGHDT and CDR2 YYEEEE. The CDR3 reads CASSLPAENEKLFF. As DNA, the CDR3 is TGTGCCAGCAGCTTGCCGGCGGAAAATGAAAAACTGTTTTTT.

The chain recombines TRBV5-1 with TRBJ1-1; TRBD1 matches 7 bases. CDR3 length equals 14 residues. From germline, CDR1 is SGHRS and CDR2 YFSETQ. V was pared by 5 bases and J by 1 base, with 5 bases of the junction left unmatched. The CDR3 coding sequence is TGCGCCAGCAGACCGGGACAGACGAACACTGAAGCTTTCTTT. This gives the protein CASRPGQTNTEAFF. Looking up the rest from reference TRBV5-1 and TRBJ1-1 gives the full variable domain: KAGVTQTPRYLIKTRGQQVTLSCSPISGHRSVSWYQQTPGQGLQFLFEYFSETQRNKGNFPGRFSGRQFSNSRSEMNVSTLELGDSALYLCASRPGQTNTEAFFGQGTRLTVV.

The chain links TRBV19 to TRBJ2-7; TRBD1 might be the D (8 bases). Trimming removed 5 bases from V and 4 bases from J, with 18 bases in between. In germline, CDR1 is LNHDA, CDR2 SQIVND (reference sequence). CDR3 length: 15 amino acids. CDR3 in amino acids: CASSSGGNRGYEQYF. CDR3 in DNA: TGTGCCAGTAGTTCGGGGGGCAACAGGGGGTACGAGCAGTACTTC.

As DNA, the CDR3 is TGTGCCAGCAGCTTGTTGGCCGGGAGGGACACCGGGGAGCTGTTTTTT. Translating it yields CASSLLAGRDTGELFF. The V gene is TRBV5-6, the J gene TRBJ2-2, with 8 positions matching TRBD2. The CDR3 is made up of 16 amino acids. Germline assignment: CDR1 SGHDT and CDR2 YYEEEE. V lost 1 base and J lost 3; bases outside the gene matches: 5.

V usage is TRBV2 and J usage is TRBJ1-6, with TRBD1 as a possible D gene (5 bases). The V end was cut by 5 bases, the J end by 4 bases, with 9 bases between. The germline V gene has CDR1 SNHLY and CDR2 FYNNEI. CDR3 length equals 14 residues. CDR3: CASSPTGYNSPLHF. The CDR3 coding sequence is TGTGCCAGCAGTCCCACAGGTTATAATTCACCCCTCCACTTT.

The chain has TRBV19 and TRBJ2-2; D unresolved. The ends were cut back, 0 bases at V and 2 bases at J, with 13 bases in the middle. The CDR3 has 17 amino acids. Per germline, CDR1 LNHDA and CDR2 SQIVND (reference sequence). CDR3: CASSIDRSLHNTGELFF. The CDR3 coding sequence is TGTGCCAGTAGTATAGATCGTAGCTTACATAACACCGGGGAGCTGTTTTTT.

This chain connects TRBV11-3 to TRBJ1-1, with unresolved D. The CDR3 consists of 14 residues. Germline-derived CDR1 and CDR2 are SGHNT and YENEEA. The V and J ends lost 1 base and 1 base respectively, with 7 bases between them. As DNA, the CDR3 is TGTGCCAGCAGCTTAGGGGCAGGGAACACTGAAGCTTTCTTT. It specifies CASSLGAGNTEAFF.

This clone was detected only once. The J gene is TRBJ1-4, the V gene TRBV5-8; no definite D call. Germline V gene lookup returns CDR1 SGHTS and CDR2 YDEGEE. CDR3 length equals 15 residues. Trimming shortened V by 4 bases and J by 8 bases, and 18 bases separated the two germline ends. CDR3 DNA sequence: TGTGCCAGCAGCCCGTCCCGGGGAGGGATCGAAAAACTGTTTTTT. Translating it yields CASSPSRGGIEKLFF. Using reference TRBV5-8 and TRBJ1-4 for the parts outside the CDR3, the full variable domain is EAGVTQSPTHLIKTRGQQATLRCSPISGHTSVYWYQQALGLGLQFLLWYDEGEERNRGNFPPRFSGRQFPNYSSELNVNALELEDSALYLCASSPSRGGIEKLFFGSGTQLSVL.

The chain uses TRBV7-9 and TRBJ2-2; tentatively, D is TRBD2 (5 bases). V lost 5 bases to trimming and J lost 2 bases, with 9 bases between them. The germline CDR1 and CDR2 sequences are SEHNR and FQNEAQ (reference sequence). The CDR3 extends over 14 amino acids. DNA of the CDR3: TGTGCCAGCAGCGCTAGCCACAACACCGGGGAGCTGTTTTTT. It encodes CASSASHNTGELFF.

The CDR3 here is CASSQASGTYEQYF. Written as DNA, the CDR3 is TGTGCCAGCAGCCAGGCTAGCGGAACCTACGAGCAGTACTTC. This chain links TRBV3-1 (or the pseudogene TRBV3-2) with TRBJ2-7, with 7 bases that match TRBD2. The length of the CDR3 is 14 residues. Losses at the gene ends were 3 bases for V and 2 bases for J; bases not matched to a gene: 4. The germline V gene encodes CDR1 LGHDT and CDR2 YNNKEL (reference sequence).

DNA for the CDR3: TGTGCCACCTCTAGGACTAGCGGGAGTAGAAATGAGCAGTTCTTC. This encodes CATSRTSGSRNEQFF. V gene TRBV24-1 combines with J gene TRBJ2-1, with 13 bases matching TRBD2. Germline assignment: CDR1 KGHDR and CDR2 SFDVKD. CDR3 length: 15 residues. Losses at the gene ends were 9 bases for V and 7 bases for J; bases not matched to a gene: 8.

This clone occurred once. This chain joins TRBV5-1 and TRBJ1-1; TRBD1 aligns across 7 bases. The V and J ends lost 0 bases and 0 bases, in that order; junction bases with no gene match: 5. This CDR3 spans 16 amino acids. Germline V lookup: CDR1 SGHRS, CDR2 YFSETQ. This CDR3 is CASSLGTGDMNTEAFF. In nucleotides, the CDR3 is TGCGCCAGCAGCTTGGGGACAGGAGACATGAACACTGAAGCTTTCTTT.

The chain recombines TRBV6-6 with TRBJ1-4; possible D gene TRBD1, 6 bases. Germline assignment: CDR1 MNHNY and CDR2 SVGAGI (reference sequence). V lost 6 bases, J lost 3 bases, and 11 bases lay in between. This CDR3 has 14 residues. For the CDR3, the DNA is TGTGCCAGCAGCCCAACAGGGCCTAATGAAAAACTGTTTTTT. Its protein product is CASSPTGPNEKLFF.

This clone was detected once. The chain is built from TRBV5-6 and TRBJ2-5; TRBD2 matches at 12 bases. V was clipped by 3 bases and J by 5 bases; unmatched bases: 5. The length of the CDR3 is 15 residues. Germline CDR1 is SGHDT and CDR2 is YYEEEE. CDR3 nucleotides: TGTGCCAGCAGCTCTGTCCTAGCGGGGGGGGAGACCCAGTACTTC. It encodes CASSSVLAGGETQYF.

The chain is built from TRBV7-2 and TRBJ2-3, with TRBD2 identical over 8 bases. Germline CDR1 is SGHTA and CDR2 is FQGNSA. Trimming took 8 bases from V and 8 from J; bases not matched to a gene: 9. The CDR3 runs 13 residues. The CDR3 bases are TGTGCCAGCGGGGACGGGAGGGCCACTACGCAGTATTTT. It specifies CASGDGRATTQYF. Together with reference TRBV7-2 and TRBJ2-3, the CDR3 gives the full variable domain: GAGVSQSPSNKVTEKGKDVELRCDPISGHTALYWYRQSLGQGLEFLIYFQGNSAPDKSGLPSDRFSAERTGGSVSTLTIQRTQQEDSAVYLCASGDGRATTQYFGPGTRLTVL.

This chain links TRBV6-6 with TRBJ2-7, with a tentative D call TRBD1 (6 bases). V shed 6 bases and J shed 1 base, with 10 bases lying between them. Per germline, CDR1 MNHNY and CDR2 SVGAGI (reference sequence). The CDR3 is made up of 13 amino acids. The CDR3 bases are TGTGCCAGCAGCCGGACAGTTTCCTACGAGCAGTACTTC. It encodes CASSRTVSYEQYF.

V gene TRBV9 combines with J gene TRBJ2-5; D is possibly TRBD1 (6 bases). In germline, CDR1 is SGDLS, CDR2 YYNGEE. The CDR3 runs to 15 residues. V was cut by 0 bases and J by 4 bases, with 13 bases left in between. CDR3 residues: CASSVVAQGSETQYF. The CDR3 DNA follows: TGTGCCAGCAGCGTAGTGGCCCAGGGGTCAGAGACCCAGTACTTC.

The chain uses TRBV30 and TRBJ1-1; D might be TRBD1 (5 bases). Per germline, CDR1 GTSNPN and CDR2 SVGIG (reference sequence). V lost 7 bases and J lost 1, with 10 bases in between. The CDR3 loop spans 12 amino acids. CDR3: CAYRGGNTEAFF. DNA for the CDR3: TGTGCCTACCGCGGGGGGAACACTGAAGCTTTCTTT.

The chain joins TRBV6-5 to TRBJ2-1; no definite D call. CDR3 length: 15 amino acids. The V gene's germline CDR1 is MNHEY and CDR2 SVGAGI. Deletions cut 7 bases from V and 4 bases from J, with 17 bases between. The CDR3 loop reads CASTLSLQVYNEQFF. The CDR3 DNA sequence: TGTGCCAGCACCCTCTCACTCCAGGTGTACAATGAGCAGTTCTTC.